These T cell receptor beta chains were read from a single sample in a study of CXCR3-negative and CXCR3-positive naive CD8 T cells. TCRdb reprocessed the 5' RACE reads and reports one entry per CDR3 protein, with no DNA. The sample totals about 140,000 distinct CDR3 sequences. The sample consisted of naive CXCR3+ CD8+ T cells from blood. The receptors derive from a human donor in good health. Some clones in this sample may be carry-over from other donors' samples. Each CDR3 is given with its conserved first and last residue. The order of the fields is V gene, J gene, CDR3 protein.

V: TRBV11-2; J: TRBJ2-3; CDR3: CASSPGLALGTDTQYF
V: TRBV5-4; J: TRBJ2-1; CDR3: CASSFRTNNNEQFF
V: TRBV7-2; J: TRBJ2-3; CDR3: CASSPRGAGVTDTQYF
V: TRBV6-4; J: TRBJ2-1; CDR3: CASSSGYTSGGAHEQFF
V: TRBV13; J: TRBJ2-7; CDR3: CASSLGPPLIYEQYF
V: TRBV28; J: TRBJ2-4; CDR3: CASSPTAKNIQYF
V: TRBV6-4; J: TRBJ2-4; CDR3: CASTLSPGMLAKNIQYF
V: TRBV29-1; J: TRBJ2-7; CDR3: CSVPDLISGEQYF
V: TRBV6-2/TRBV6-3; J: TRBJ2-7; CDR3: CASSYSPAVPYEQYF
V: TRBV7-3; J: TRBJ2-7; CDR3: CASSPQGQVQNYEQYF
V: TRBV28; J: TRBJ2-3; CDR3: CASSKTPDTQYF
V: TRBV11-2; J: TRBJ1-2; CDR3: CASSADREETGYTF
V: TRBV27; J: TRBJ2-7; CDR3: CASRDRGGNEQYF
V: TRBV19; J: TRBJ2-1; CDR3: CASSPDSYNEQLF
V: TRBV6-6; J: TRBJ2-5; CDR3: CASSTRDSVFQETQYF
V: TRBV7-2; J: TRBJ2-2; CDR3: CASSSYRANTGELFF
V: TRBV2; J: TRBJ2-1; CDR3: CASSGVEGGDYNEQFF
V: TRBV27; J: TRBJ2-7; CDR3: CASSLTLAYEQYF
V: TRBV4-3; J: TRBJ2-1; CDR3: CASSRGRAGLANNEQFF
V: TRBV1; J: TRBJ2-5; CDR3: CTSSQVCGGNQETQYF
V: TRBV27; J: TRBJ2-1; CDR3: CASSLKGLAPSSYNEQFF
V: TRBV9; J: TRBJ2-5; CDR3: CASSVTGGESETQYF
V: TRBV7-8; J: TRBJ2-7; CDR3: CASSLDTHWDEQYF
V: TRBV28; J: TRBJ2-7; CDR3: CASTIPRPTGPYEQYF
V: TRBV5-4; J: TRBJ2-7; CDR3: CASSFRGGPGEQYF
V: TRBV4-1; J: TRBJ2-7; CDR3: CASKIAVSSYEQYF
V: TRBV28; J: TRBJ2-7; CDR3: CASSWPGLEQYF
V: TRBV7-9; J: TRBJ2-5; CDR3: CASSLPWRPGETQYF
V: TRBV18; J: TRBJ2-7; CDR3: CASSPGTAGYYEQYF